The present TCR beta chain was sequenced within a study of cytomegalovirus exposure and HLA in healthy donors. Findings and limits, study-wide: The authors enumerated 150 to 200 TCR beta chains as linked to cytomegalovirus. It was reportedly the case that the classifier diagnosed cytomegalovirus status with high specificity and sensitivity.

The PCR employed 60 Vbeta primers together with 13 Jbeta primers. Study processing details: Some 80 million unique TCR beta chains, 10 million to 14 million shared, were counted in a later analysis. Data came from immunoSEQ multiplex PCR; TCRdb stores just in-frame clones and leaves some out. That table furnishes V, J and clone size, whereas the DNA furnished D and trimming. Counted here are about 180,000 clones, roughly 82% occurring once; the ten biggest clones make up approximately 0.51%. In regard to this clone: Its antigen is undetermined.

Per the germline V gene, CDR1 is KGHSH and CDR2 is LQKENI. Trimming left V 5 bases short and J 3 bases short, with 10 bases between. CDR3 length: 13 residues. The V call is TRBV18, the J call TRBJ1-1; D unresolved. The source material was PBMCs. The TCR originated in a woman between 45 and 65 years old in good health and CMV-seronegative. CDR3 loop: CASSSARDTEAFF. CDR3 in DNA: TGTGCCAGCTCAAGCGCCCGGGACACTGAAGCTTTCTTT.